This entry is about one TCR beta chain. Which antigen it targets is not known. Nothing much larger sits one base from this clone, and base qualities are not available. In the same sample, other DNA sequences code for this CDR3. The protocol used for the library was the immunoSEQ multiplex PCR assay. The hsTCRB Kit was used according to the manufacturer's protocol to amplify rearranged TCR beta chain sequences. TCRB libraries were sequenced on an Illumina MiSeq. On the authors' methods: The kit vendor's proprietary platform handled demultiplexing, trimming and gene mapping. TCRdb stores this immuneACCESS table with in-frame sequences only. Part of the clones is absent; in the studies checked, under half of the shortfall reflects unresolved V genes, and no reason is known for the rest. D and trimming come from the DNA, and the V and J calls and clone size come from that table. This sample gives about 50,000 clones in total; 80% to 90% of them show up just once. The biggest ten clones account for over 2% of the sample.

These data belong to a study of a mutant IDH1 vaccine in newly diagnosed glioma (dated by TCRdb to the early 2020s). With respect to the entire study: Of the roughly 34 treated patients, approximately 62% were male and approximately 40% were female, and the mean age was approximately 40 years. Before enrollment, patients had received standard therapy of radiotherapy alone, temozolomide alone, or radiochemotherapy with temozolomide; most received the combination. Peripheral blood was collected at six visits: V03 (baseline), V05, V07, V10, V12 and V13. For exploratory analyses, longitudinal TCRB deep sequencing was carried out in 25 treated patients wherever samples were available.

The study at large found these results: The authors noted that analyses of patient blood samples could not be reproduced because of sample limitations. Immune responses induced by the vaccine were seen in approximately 93% of patients across multiple MHC alleles. Pseudoprogression appeared unrelated to alterations in the top peripheral T cell clonotypes detected by TCRB sequencing. Availability determined which PBMC samples were chosen for TCRB deep sequencing.

In the paper's terms, the time point label means: baseline, week 1 (first vaccination visit). The sample's treatment or condition label, in plain terms: pre-vaccination baseline after standard-of-care therapy. Newly diagnosed WHO grade 3 or 4 IDH1-mutant astrocytomas showing loss of nuclear ATRX were present in the donors. The samples were drawn from NOA16, a multicentre, single-arm, open-label phase I trial in Germany that tested a mutant IDH1 peptide vaccine in humans for the first time. For immunogenicity testing, the blood drawn at visit V03 was used as the baseline sample. Genomic DNA for TCRB sequencing was isolated from EDTA blood with the DNeasy Blood and Tissue Kit. The trim is 0 bases for V and 4 bases for J, with a gap of 4 bases between the germline ends. CDR1 SGHRS and CDR2 YFSETQ are derived from the germline V gene. From cysteine to phenylalanine, the CDR3 is 13 amino acids long. Solely the CDR3 DNA is kept, with 39 bases framed from the first base.

The material sequenced was PBMCs, taken from a glioma patient treated with radiotherapy, temozolomide or both. The rearranged segments are TRBV5-1 and TRBJ1-4; the D gene cannot be resolved reliably. This TCR came from a man aged 40-49 years with glioma. The CDR3 region reads CASSLDRNEKLFF. The bases read TGCGCCAGCAGCTTGGACCGTAATGAAAAACTGTTTTTT.